These 26 T cell receptor beta chains were sequenced from one sample in a study of blood T cell repertoires in COVID-19. Assay: immunoSEQ multiplex PCR; the TCRdb copy retains only in-frame clones and omits some. In the table there are about 280,000 clones, around 85% of which are singletons. Sequencing was carried out using PBMCs or T cells enriched from blood (not recorded which). These receptors all stem from a woman aged 45-60 years who had recovered from COVID-19.

There are a few counts of this clone. The V call is TRBV27, the J call TRBJ1-1, with TRBD1 identical over 7 bases. CDR1 is MNHEY and CDR2 is SMNVEV in the germline V gene (reference sequence). Trimming removed 6 bases from V and 5 bases from J; junction bases left unmatched: 12. The CDR3 runs to 15 residues. CDR3 loop: CASSDQQGRGTEAFF. The CDR3 nucleotides read TGTGCCAGCAGCGACCAACAGGGGCGAGGGACTGAAGCTTTCTTT.

The chain has TRBV19 and TRBJ1-3, with D possibly being TRBD1 (5 bases). CDR1 and CDR2 from the germline V gene are LNHDA and SQIVND (reference sequence). This CDR3 spans 15 amino acids. Trimming left V 2 bases short and J 1 base short, with 9 bases between. DNA for the CDR3: TGTGCCAGTAGTATACAGGGTTCTTCTGGAAACACCATATATTTT. Amino acids: CASSIQGSSGNTIYF.

This clone has only a few counts. V and J are TRBV28 and TRBJ1-2; 8 bases are a match to TRBD1. Germline values: CDR1 MDHEN, CDR2 SYDVKM. With V trimmed by 6 bases and J by 5 bases, 8 bases remained unmatched. The CDR3 extends over 14 amino acids. DNA for the CDR3: TGTGCCAGCAGACCTATGACAGGGGATTATGGCTACACCTTC. It specifies CASRPMTGDYGYTF.

The table lists this clone with a few counts. The V call is TRBV4-1, the J call TRBJ2-1; D unclear. The CDR3 spans 12 residues. Trimming left V 9 bases short and J 10 bases short, with 16 bases between. Germline CDR1 is MGHRA and CDR2 is YSYEKL. The CDR3: CARPNTSREQFF. The CDR3 DNA reads as TGCGCCAGGCCAAACACCTCGAGGGAGCAGTTCTTC.

V is TRBV19 and J is TRBJ1-6, with D possibly TRBD1 on 5 matching bases. CDR3 length: 11 amino acids. Germline CDR1 reads LNHDA; CDR2 reads SQIVND (reference sequence). V lost 4 bases, J lost 14 bases, and 9 bases lay in between. As DNA, the CDR3 is TGTGCCAGTAGTACTGGAGGGGCCCTCCACTTT. Residues: CASSTGGALHF.

This chain connects TRBV28 to TRBJ1-4; D perhaps matches TRBD1 (6 bases). The CDR3 loop spans 13 amino acids. Trimming cost V 8 bases and J 7 bases, with 14 bases left between them. Germline V gene data show CDR1 as MDHEN and CDR2 as SYDVKM. CDR3 bases: TGTGCCAGCCGGACAGTGCGAATTGAAAAACTGTTTTTT. It yields the protein CASRTVRIEKLFF. Complete variable domain (other parts from reference TRBV28 and TRBJ1-4): DVKVTQSSRYLVKRTGEKVFLECVQDMDHENMFWYRQDPGLGLRLIYFSYDVKMKEKGDIPEGYSVSREKKERFSLILESASTNQTSMYLCASRTVRIEKLFFGSGTQLSVL.

V usage is TRBV2 and J usage is TRBJ2-1; possible D gene TRBD1, 7 bases. The length of the CDR3 is 15 residues. The V end was cut by 4 bases, the J end by 6 bases, with 16 bases between. Germline V gives CDR1 SNHLY, CDR2 FYNNEI. The chain's CDR3 is CASSVSGGGLNEQFF. CDR3 DNA: TGTGCCAGCAGTGTTAGCGGAGGGGGCCTCAATGAGCAGTTCTTC.

V and J are TRBV29-1 and TRBJ2-3; 9 bases match TRBD2. CDR1 is SQVTM and CDR2 is ANQGSEA in the germline V gene. This CDR3 comprises 16 residues. V trimming: 3 bases; J trimming: 0 bases; junction bases outside the gene matches: 7. CDR3 DNA: TGCAGCGTTGATACGGTAGCGGGGGAGAGCACAGATACGCAGTATTTT. Translated: CSVDTVAGESTDTQYF.

The chain has TRBV18 and TRBJ2-3; 7 nucleotides align to TRBD2. The CDR3 spans 14 residues. Germline-derived CDR1 and CDR2 are KGHSH and LQKENI. J gave up 6 bases and V 3 bases, and 6 bases lay outside the gene matches. For the CDR3, the DNA is TGTGCCAGCTCACCGCCCGCGGGGGTGGATACGCAGTATTTT. The encoded protein is CASSPPAGVDTQYF.

CDR3 in DNA: TGTGCCTGGAGGGGGGCGGGAGGCAATCAGCCCCAGCATTTT. Translating it yields CAWRGAGGNQPQHF. This chain links TRBV30 with TRBJ1-5; tentative D call: TRBD1 (6 bases). The CDR3 consists of 14 residues. Germline lookup yields CDR1 GTSNPN and CDR2 SVGIG (reference sequence). The germline V and J ends were trimmed by 3 bases and 2 bases, with 11 bases remaining between them.

Turning to this clone: Mismatch with germline at one junction end may stem from a read error. V is TRBV19 and J is TRBJ2-1; possibly TRBD2 for D (6 bases). This CDR3 has 13 amino acids. In germline, CDR1 is LNHDA, CDR2 SQIVND (reference sequence). CDR3 coding DNA: TGTGCCAGTAGCAACCCTAGCGTTGGCTCACGAGTCTTC. It codes for CASSNPSVGSRVF.

This chain uses TRBV28 with TRBJ1-6, with a tentative D call TRBD1 (6 bases). The CDR3 is 16 amino acids. The V gene's germline CDR1 is MDHEN and CDR2 SYDVKM. V lost 4 bases to trimming and J lost 7 bases, with 17 bases between them. The CDR3 DNA follows: TGTGCCAGCAGTTCCACCACGACAGGTGGGAATTCACCCCTCCACTTT. It encodes CASSSTTTGGNSPLHF.

The V gene is TRBV30, the J gene TRBJ2-7; tentative D call: TRBD2 (5 bases). V was trimmed by 0 bases and J by 2 bases, leaving 8 bases between them. The germline CDR1 and CDR2 sequences are GTSNPN and SVGIG (reference sequence). This CDR3 is built from 13 residues. CDR3 residues: CAWSVGLTYEQYF. As DNA, the CDR3 is TGTGCCTGGAGTGTTGGACTGACCTACGAGCAGTACTTC.

The rearrangement uses TRBV5-1 and TRBJ2-7; 9 bases match TRBD1. Germline V gene sequence: CDR1 SGHRS, CDR2 YFSETQ. V shed 7 bases, J shed 1 base, and the junction held 12 bases outside the gene matches. This CDR3 is 16 amino acids long. In nucleotides, the CDR3 is TGCGCCAGCTCAGCCGTATCCGGGACAGGGTCCTACGAGCAGTACTTC. This gives the protein CASSAVSGTGSYEQYF.

The gene calls are TRBV12-3 or TRBV12-4 and TRBJ1-4; 7 bases align to TRBD1. This CDR3 comprises 13 residues. V was clipped by 4 bases and J by 7 bases; unmatched bases: 3. CDR3 in amino acids: CASSSNRGEKLFF. CDR3 coding DNA: TGTGCCAGCAGTTCTAACAGGGGTGAAAAACTGTTTTTT.

CDR3 sequence: CASSSGGQGYTF. As DNA, the CDR3 is TGTGCCAGCAGTTCGGGGGGGCAGGGCTACACCTTC. The chain employs TRBV28 and TRBJ1-2; a possible D gene is TRBD1 (6 bases). The germline gives CDR1 MDHEN, CDR2 SYDVKM. The CDR3 totals 12 residues. The V end lost 4 bases, the J end lost 8 bases, and 11 bases lay between the germline ends.

The gene calls are TRBV5-3 and TRBJ2-3; D ambiguous. TRBV5-3 is flagged as an ORF with uncertain function. Deletions cut 0 bases from V and 6 bases from J, with 11 bases between. The CDR3 runs 14 residues. Here the CDR3 reads CARSLVSLSDTQYF. The DNA for the CDR3 is TGTGCCAGAAGCTTGGTATCTCTGTCCGATACGCAGTATTTT.

This clone was counted once. The rearrangement links TRBV5-5 to TRBJ1-1; tentative D call: TRBD1 (6 bases). V was clipped by 2 bases and J by 1 base, with 9 bases between them. Germline CDR1 is SGHKS and CDR2 is YYEKEE (reference sequence). The length of the CDR3 is 14 residues. CDR3 coding DNA: TGTGCCAGCAGCTTTGGGACATCGAACACTGAAGCTTTCTTT. Amino acids: CASSFGTSNTEAFF.

The V call is TRBV30, the J call TRBJ1-1; 8 bases map to TRBD1. Trimming at V came to 5 bases and at J to 4 bases, leaving 6 bases not matched to a gene. The CDR3 extends over 13 amino acids. Germline CDR1 reads GTSNPN; CDR2 reads SVGIG (reference sequence). The CDR3 nucleotides are TGTGCCTGGGACAGGGGTTCTTCCACTGAAGCTTTCTTT. The encoded protein is CAWDRGSSTEAFF.

This rearrangement joins TRBV4-3 to TRBJ2-1, with TRBD2 matching 12 bases. This CDR3 contains 19 residues. With 0 bases clipped from V and 7 bases from J, the junction kept 13 bases outside the gene matches. The germline V gene encodes CDR1 LGHNA and CDR2 YSLEER. This CDR3 is CASSQDFRLAGGRLNEQFF. The DNA for the CDR3 is TGCGCCAGCAGCCAAGACTTCCGGCTAGCGGGAGGGCGGTTAAATGAGCAGTTCTTC.

The chain is built from TRBV30 and TRBJ1-1; 8 nucleotides match TRBD1. With 3 bases clipped from V and 6 bases from J, the junction kept 6 bases outside the gene matches. This CDR3 is 13 amino acids long. Germline V CDR1 and CDR2: GTSNPN, SVGIG (reference sequence). The DNA of the CDR3 is TGTGCCTGGAGAGGACAGGGTTTCGCTGAAGCTTTCTTT. Residues: CAWRGQGFAEAFF.

In this sample, this clone turned up once. This chain connects TRBV7-9 to TRBJ2-4; 7 nucleotides match TRBD1. The CDR3 totals 13 residues. From germline, CDR1 is SEHNR and CDR2 FQNEAQ (reference sequence). The V gene end was trimmed by 3 bases and the J gene end by 7 bases; junction bases not matched to a gene: 3. CDR3 nucleotides: TGTGCCAGCAGCTTTCCGGGACAGAACATTCAGTACTTC. This codes for CASSFPGQNIQYF.

The DNA for the CDR3 is TGTGCCAGCAGCTCGGGACATATCGTCTATGGCTACACCTTC. This codes for CASSSGHIVYGYTF. The V gene is TRBV5-6, the J gene TRBJ1-2, with D maybe TRBD1 (6 bases). Germline V CDR1 and CDR2: SGHDT, YYEEEE. V lost 3 bases to trimming and J lost 4 bases, with 13 bases between them. The CDR3 covers 14 residues. Complete variable domain (other parts from reference TRBV5-6 and TRBJ1-2): DAGVTQSPTHLIKTRGQQVTLRCSPKSGHDTVSWYQQALGQGPQFIFQYYEEEERQRGNFPDRFSGHQFPNYSSELNVNALLLGDSALYLCASSSGHIVYGYTFGSGTRLTVV.

Only a few counts were recorded for this clone. The CDR3 here is CASSLVWKREKSTQYF. In DNA form, the CDR3 reads TGTGCCAGCAGCCTAGTTTGGAAGCGGGAAAAGAGCACGCAGTATTTT. The chain is built from TRBV5-4 and TRBJ2-3; TRBD2 aligns across 7 bases. Germline CDR1 reads SGHNT; CDR2 reads YYREEE (reference sequence). Unmatched junction bases numbered 17, after V lost 4 bases and J lost 9 bases. The CDR3 covers 16 residues.

V and J are TRBV6-1 and TRBJ1-5; perhaps TRBD1 as D (5 bases). Germline V gene lookup returns CDR1 MNHNS and CDR2 SASEGT. V lost 2 bases and J 0 bases, leaving 8 bases between the germline ends. The CDR3 consists of 15 residues. CDR3 coding DNA: TGTGCCAGCAGTGAATTCGACAGTAGCAATCAGCCCCAGCATTTT. Its translation: CASSEFDSSNQPQHF.

This chain links TRBV19 with TRBJ2-1; 15 bases line up with TRBD2. The CDR3 has 16 residues. The V gene end was trimmed by 5 bases and the J gene end by 9 bases; junction bases not matched to a gene: 8. CDR1 and CDR2 from the germline V gene are LNHDA and SQIVND (reference sequence). The CDR3 here is CASSGLAGGHRGEQFF. CDR3 nucleotides: TGTGCCAGTAGTGGACTAGCGGGGGGGCACAGAGGTGAGCAGTTCTTC.